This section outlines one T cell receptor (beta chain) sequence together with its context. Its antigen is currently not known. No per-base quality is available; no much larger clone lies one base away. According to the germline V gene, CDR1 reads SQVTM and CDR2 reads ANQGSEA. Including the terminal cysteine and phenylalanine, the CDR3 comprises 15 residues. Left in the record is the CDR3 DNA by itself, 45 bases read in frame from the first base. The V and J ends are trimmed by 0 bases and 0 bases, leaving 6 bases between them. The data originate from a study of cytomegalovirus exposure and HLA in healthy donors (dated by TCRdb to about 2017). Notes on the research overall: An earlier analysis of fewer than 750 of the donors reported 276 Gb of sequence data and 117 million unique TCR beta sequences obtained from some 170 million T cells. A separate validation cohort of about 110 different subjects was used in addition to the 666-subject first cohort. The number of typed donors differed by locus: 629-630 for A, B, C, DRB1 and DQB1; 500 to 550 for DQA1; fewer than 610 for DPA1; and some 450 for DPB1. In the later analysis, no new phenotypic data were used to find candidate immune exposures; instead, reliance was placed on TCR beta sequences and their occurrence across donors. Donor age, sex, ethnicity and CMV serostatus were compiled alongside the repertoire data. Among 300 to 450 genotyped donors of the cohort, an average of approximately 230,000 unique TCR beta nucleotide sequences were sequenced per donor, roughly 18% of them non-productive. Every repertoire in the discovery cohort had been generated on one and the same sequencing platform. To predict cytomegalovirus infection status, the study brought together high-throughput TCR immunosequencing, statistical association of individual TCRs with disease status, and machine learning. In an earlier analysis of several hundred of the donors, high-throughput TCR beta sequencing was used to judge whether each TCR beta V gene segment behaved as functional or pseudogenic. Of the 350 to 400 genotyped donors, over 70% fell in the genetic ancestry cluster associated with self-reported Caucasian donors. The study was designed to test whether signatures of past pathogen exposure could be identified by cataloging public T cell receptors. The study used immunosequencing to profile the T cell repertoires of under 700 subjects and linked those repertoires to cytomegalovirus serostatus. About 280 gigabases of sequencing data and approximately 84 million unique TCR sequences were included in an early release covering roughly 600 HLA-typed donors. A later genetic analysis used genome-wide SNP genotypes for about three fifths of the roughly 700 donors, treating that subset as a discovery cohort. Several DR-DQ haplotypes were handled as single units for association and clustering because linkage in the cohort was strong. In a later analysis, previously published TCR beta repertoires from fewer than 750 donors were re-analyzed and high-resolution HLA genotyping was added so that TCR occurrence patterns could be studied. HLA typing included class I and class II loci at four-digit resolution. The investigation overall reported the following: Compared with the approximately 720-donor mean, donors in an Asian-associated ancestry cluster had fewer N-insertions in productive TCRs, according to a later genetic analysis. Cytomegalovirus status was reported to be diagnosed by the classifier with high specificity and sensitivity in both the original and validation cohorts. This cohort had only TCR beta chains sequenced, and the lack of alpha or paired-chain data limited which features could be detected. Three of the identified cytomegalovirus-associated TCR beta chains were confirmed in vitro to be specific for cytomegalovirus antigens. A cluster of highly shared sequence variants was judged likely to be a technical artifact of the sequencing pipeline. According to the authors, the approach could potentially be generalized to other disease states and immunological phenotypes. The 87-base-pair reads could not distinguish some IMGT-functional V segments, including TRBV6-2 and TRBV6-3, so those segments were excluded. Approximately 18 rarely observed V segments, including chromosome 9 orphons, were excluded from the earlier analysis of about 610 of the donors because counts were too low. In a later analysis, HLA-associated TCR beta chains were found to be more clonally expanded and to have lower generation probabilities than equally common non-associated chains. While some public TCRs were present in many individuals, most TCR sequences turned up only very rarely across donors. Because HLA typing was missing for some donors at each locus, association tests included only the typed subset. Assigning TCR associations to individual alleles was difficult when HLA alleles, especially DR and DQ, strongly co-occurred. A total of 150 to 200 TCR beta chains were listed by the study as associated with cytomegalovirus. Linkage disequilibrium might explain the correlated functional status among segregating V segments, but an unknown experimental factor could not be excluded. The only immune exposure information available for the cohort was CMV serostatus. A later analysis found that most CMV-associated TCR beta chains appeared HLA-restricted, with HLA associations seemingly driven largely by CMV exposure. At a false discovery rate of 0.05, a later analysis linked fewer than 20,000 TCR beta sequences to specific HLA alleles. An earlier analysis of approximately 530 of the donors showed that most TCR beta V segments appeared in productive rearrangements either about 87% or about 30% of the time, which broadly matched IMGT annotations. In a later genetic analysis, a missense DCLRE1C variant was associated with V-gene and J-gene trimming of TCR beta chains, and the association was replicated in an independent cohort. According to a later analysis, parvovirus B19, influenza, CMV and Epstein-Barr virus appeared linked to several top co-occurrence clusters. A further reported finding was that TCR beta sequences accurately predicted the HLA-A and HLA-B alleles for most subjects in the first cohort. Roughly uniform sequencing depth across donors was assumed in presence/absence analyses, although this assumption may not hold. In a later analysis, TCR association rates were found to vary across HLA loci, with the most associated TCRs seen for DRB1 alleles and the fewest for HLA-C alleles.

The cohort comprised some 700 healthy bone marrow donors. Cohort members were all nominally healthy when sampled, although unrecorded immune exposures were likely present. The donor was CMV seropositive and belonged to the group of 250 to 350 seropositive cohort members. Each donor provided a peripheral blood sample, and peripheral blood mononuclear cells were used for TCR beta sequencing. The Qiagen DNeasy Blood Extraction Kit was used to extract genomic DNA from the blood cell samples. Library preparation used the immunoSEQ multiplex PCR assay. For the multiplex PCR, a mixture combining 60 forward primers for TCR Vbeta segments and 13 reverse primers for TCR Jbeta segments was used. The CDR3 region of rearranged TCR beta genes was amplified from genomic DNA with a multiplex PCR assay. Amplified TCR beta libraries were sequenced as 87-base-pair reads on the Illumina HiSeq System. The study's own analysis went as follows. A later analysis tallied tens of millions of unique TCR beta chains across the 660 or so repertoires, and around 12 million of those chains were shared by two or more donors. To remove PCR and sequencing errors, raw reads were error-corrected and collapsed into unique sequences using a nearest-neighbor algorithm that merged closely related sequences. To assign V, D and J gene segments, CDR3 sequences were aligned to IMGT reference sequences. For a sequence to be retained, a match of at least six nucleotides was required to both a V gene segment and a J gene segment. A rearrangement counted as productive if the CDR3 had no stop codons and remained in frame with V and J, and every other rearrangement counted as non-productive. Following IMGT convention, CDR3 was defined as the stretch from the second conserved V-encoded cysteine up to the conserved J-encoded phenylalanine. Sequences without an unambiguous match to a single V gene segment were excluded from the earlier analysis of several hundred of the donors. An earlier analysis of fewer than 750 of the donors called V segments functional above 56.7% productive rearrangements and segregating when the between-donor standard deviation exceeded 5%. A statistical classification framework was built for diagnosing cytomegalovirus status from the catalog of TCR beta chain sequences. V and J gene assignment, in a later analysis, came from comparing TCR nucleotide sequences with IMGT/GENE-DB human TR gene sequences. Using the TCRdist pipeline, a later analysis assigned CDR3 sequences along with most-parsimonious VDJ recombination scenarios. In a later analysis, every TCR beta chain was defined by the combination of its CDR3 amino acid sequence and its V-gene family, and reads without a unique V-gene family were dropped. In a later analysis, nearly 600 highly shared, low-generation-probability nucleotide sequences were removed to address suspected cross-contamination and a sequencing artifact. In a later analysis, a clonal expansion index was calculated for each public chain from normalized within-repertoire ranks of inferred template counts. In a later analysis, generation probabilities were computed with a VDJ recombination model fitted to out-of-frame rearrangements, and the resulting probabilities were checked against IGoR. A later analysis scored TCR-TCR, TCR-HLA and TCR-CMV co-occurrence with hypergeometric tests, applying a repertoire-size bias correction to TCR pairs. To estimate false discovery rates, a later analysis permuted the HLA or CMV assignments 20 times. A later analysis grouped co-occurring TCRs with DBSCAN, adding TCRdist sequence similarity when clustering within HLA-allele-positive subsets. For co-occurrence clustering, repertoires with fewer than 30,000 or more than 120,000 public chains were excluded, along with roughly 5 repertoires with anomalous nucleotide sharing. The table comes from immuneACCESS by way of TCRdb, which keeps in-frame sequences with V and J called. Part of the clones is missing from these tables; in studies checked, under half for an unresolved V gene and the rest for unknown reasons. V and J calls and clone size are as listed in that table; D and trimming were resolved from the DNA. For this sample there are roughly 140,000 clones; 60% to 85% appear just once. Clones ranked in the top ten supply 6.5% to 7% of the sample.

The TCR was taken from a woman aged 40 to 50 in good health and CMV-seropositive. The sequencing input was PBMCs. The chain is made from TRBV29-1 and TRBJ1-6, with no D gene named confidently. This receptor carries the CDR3 CSVEELSSYNSPLHF. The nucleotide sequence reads TGCAGCGTTGAAGAGCTCAGCTCCTATAATTCACCCCTCCACTTT.